The 30 T cell receptor beta chains given below trace back to one sample, sequenced in a study of cytomegalovirus exposure and HLA in healthy donors. 13 Jbeta primers and 60 Vbeta primers were used for the PCR. Some clones are missing from TCRdb's copy, which holds only in-frame ones; the method was immunoSEQ multiplex PCR. The data contain approximately 110,000 clones, 67% of them singletons. Input material: PBMCs. Every receptor here comes from a man between 18 and 29 years old in good health and CMV-seropositive.

This chain connects TRBV4-1 to TRBJ1-1, with D maybe TRBD1 (5 bases). The CDR3 runs 12 residues. CDR1 is MGHRA and CDR2 is YSYEKL in the germline V gene. Trimming stripped 5 bases from V and 5 bases from J, with 9 bases between. The DNA of the CDR3 is TGCGCCAGCAGCAAGGGGATGACTGAAGCTTTCTTT. Its translation is CASSKGMTEAFF.

V and J are TRBV5-1 and TRBJ2-1; 11 bases are a match to TRBD1. Germline lookup yields CDR1 SGHRS and CDR2 YFSETQ. The length of the CDR3 is 15 residues. V gave up 2 bases and J gave up 8 bases; unmatched junction bases: 6. The CDR3 sequence is CASSLIGQGAYEQFF. The CDR3 region has the DNA TGCGCCAGCAGCTTAATAGGACAGGGGGCCTATGAGCAGTTCTTC.

This clone appeared a single time. The chain has TRBV2 and TRBJ1-5; D not resolved. The V gene lost 1 base and the J gene lost 4 bases, with 5 bases spanning the gap. CDR1 and CDR2 (germline): SNHLY, FYNNEI. This CDR3 region has 13 residues. The CDR3 protein is CASSEDTNQPQHF. The CDR3 coding sequence is TGTGCCAGCAGTGAAGACACAAATCAGCCCCAGCATTTT.

This clone was detected a few times. The chain uses TRBV2 and TRBJ2-1; 8 bases line up with TRBD2. This CDR3 has 14 residues. J gave up 7 bases and V 2 bases, and 4 bases lay outside the gene matches. Germline assignment: CDR1 SNHLY and CDR2 FYNNEI. CDR3: CASSELAGRNEQFF. The CDR3 DNA follows: TGTGCCAGCAGTGAACTAGCGGGCAGAAATGAGCAGTTCTTC.

This sequence joins TRBV29-1 and TRBJ1-1, with D possibly being TRBD1 (5 bases). Germline V CDR1 and CDR2: SQVTM, ANQGSEA. V lost 4 bases to trimming and J lost 0 bases, with 24 bases between them. The CDR3 consists of 18 residues. CDR3 nucleotide sequence: TGCAGCGTTGGGACCCTGTTCTCAAGGGGAACCATGAACACTGAAGCTTTCTTT. This encodes CSVGTLFSRGTMNTEAFF.

V gene TRBV28 combines with J gene TRBJ1-5; no clear D. Germline V gene data show CDR1 as MDHEN and CDR2 as SYDVKM. With 4 bases removed from V and 5 bases from J, the gap between germline ends came to 18 bases. The CDR3 spans 16 residues. CDR3 sequence reads: CASSSPWERADQPQHF. Written as DNA, the CDR3 is TGTGCCAGCAGTTCCCCTTGGGAGAGGGCCGATCAGCCCCAGCATTTT.

This chain uses TRBV28 with TRBJ2-6, with TRBD1 identical over 8 bases. V dropped 6 bases and J dropped 0; count of bases not matched to a gene: 4. This CDR3 has 16 amino acids. CDR1 and CDR2 (germline): MDHEN, SYDVKM. The CDR3 here is CASSVQGDSGANVLTF. Written as DNA, the CDR3 is TGTGCCAGCAGCGTACAGGGGGACTCTGGGGCCAACGTCCTGACTTTC.

In its sample, this clone was seen once. V is TRBV28 and J is TRBJ1-6, with 7 bases that match TRBD1. Germline-derived CDR1 and CDR2 are MDHEN and SYDVKM. V lost 6 bases, J lost 7 bases, and 6 bases stayed unmatched. The CDR3 is made up of 14 amino acids. The CDR3 bases are TGTGCCAGCAGAGTGACAGGGAGGAATTCACCCCTCCACTTT. It specifies CASRVTGRNSPLHF. The variable domain in full, completed from reference TRBV28 and TRBJ1-6, reads DVKVTQSSRYLVKRTGEKVFLECVQDMDHENMFWYRQDPGLGLRLIYFSYDVKMKEKGDIPEGYSVSREKKERFSLILESASTNQTSMYLCASRVTGRNSPLHFGNGTRLTVT.

The chain joins TRBV27 to TRBJ2-1; TRBD1 aligns across 11 bases. The ends lost 5 bases at V and 1 base at J; junction bases unmatched: 7. Germline values: CDR1 MNHEY, CDR2 SMNVEV (reference sequence). The CDR3 has 17 amino acids. This chain's CDR3 is CASSGTGGLNSYNEQFF. In DNA, the CDR3 is TGTGCCAGCAGTGGGACAGGGGGATTAAATTCCTACAATGAGCAGTTCTTC.

This clone was seen only once. The chain is built from TRBV11-1 and TRBJ2-5, with D tentatively TRBD2 (7 bases). The CDR3 has 13 amino acids. Germline-derived CDR1 and CDR2 are SGHAT and FQDESV (reference sequence). V shed 4 bases and J shed 9 bases, with 15 bases lying between them. Here the CDR3 reads CASSSRGGMAQYF. For the CDR3, the DNA is TGTGCCAGCAGCTCGAGGGGGGGAATGGCCCAGTACTTC.

This clone was seen only a few times. The chain combines TRBV5-5 with TRBJ1-1, with 10 bases lining up with TRBD1. Germline loops: CDR1 SGHKS, CDR2 YYEKEE (reference sequence). V was pared by 4 bases and J by 4 bases, with 7 bases of the junction left unmatched. The CDR3 runs 15 residues. For the CDR3, the DNA is TGTGCCAGCAGCACCCGGGACAGGGGTGTCACTGAAGCTTTCTTT. It yields the protein CASSTRDRGVTEAFF. The full variable domain, in which reference TRBV5-5 and TRBJ1-1 provide the parts outside the CDR3, is DAGVTQSPTHLIKTRGQQVTLRCSPISGHKSVSWYQQVLGQGPQFIFQYYEKEERGRGNFPDRFSARQFPNYSSELNVNALLLGDSALYLCASSTRDRGVTEAFFGQGTRLTVV.

This clone was picked up a small number of times. The chain joins TRBV13 to TRBJ2-4, with 15 bases aligning to TRBD2. V dropped 3 bases and J dropped 5; count of bases not matched to a gene: 2. This CDR3 has 16 amino acids. Germline CDR1 is PRHDT and CDR2 is FYEKMQ (reference sequence). As DNA, the CDR3 is TGTGCCAGCAGCTTGGGACTAGCGGGGGGAGAAAACATTCAGTACTTC. Its translation: CASSLGLAGGENIQYF.

The rearrangement uses TRBV5-4 and TRBJ2-3; TRBD2 matches 7 bases. This CDR3 spans 16 amino acids. The germline CDR1 and CDR2 sequences are SGHNT and YYREEE (reference sequence). J gave up 5 bases and V 4 bases, and 13 bases lay outside the gene matches. Written as DNA, the CDR3 is TGTGCCAGCAGCGACCTAGCGGCCTCAAGGGGAGATACGCAGTATTTT. Translated, it gives CASSDLAASRGDTQYF.

This clone has only a few counts. The chain joins TRBV19 to TRBJ2-1, with 8 nucleotides matching TRBD1. The CDR3 totals 15 residues. Looked up from germline, CDR1 is LNHDA and CDR2 is SQIVND (reference sequence). The ends lost 5 bases at V and 9 bases at J; junction bases unmatched: 12. CDR3 amino acids: CASSPTTGALSEQFF. The CDR3 coding sequence is TGTGCCAGTAGTCCAACGACAGGGGCGCTCAGTGAGCAGTTCTTC.

The chain uses TRBV4-2 and TRBJ2-7, with 10 bases matching TRBD2. The CDR3 sequence is 16 residues long. Trimming took 4 bases from V and 4 from J; bases not matched to a gene: 10. Germline CDR1 and CDR2: LGHNA and YNFKEQ. DNA for the CDR3: TGTGCCAGCAGCCGACCACTAGCGGGGAACCTATACGAGCAGTACTTC. It is translated as CASSRPLAGNLYEQYF.

This clone was detected only once. The chain combines TRBV6-1 with TRBJ1-2, with D maybe TRBD1 (6 bases). V shed 2 bases and J shed 4 bases, with 17 bases lying between them. This CDR3 contains 16 residues. Germline V gene lookup returns CDR1 MNHNS and CDR2 SASEGT. The CDR3 reads CASSEPVTGFIYGYTF. The CDR3 coding sequence is TGTGCCAGCAGTGAACCAGTTACAGGGTTTATCTATGGCTACACCTTC.

The rearrangement links TRBV5-4 to TRBJ1-2; D uncertain. CDR1 and CDR2 (germline): SGHNT, YYREEE (reference sequence). Deletions cut 4 bases from V and 8 bases from J, with 12 bases between. This CDR3 contains 12 residues. In DNA form, the CDR3 reads TGTGCCAGCAGCCGGTTACTAGGGGGCTACACCTTC. Translated, it gives CASSRLLGGYTF.

This clone was counted between two and nine times. This chain connects TRBV18 to TRBJ1-2; 7 bases are shared with TRBD1. V lost 4 bases and J lost 4; bases outside the gene matches: 6. This CDR3 is 14 amino acids long. The V gene's germline CDR1 is KGHSH and CDR2 LQKENI. The CDR3 loop reads CASSRMGQTYGYTF. CDR3 coding DNA: TGTGCCAGCTCACGGATGGGACAGACCTATGGCTACACCTTC. Supplemented by reference TRBV18 and TRBJ1-2, the full variable domain reads NAGVMQNPRHLVRRRGQEARLRCSPMKGHSHVYWYRQLPEEGLKFMVYLQKENIIDESGMPKERFSAEFPKEGPSILRIQQVVRGDSAAYFCASSRMGQTYGYTFGSGTRLTVV.

The V gene is TRBV6-1, the J gene TRBJ1-4; D is uncertain. Germline-derived CDR1 and CDR2 are MNHNS and SASEGT. V gave up 9 bases and J gave up 3 bases, with 17 bases separating them. This CDR3 spans 15 amino acids. The CDR3, as DNA: TGTGCCAGTACTCAATATGAGGGAGCTAATGAAAAACTGTTTTTT. This encodes CASTQYEGANEKLFF.

V gene TRBV5-5 combines with J gene TRBJ1-1; 9 bases are a match to TRBD1. Per the germline V gene, CDR1 is SGHKS and CDR2 is YYEKEE (reference sequence). V shed 2 bases and J 8 bases; nucleotides not matched to a gene: 4. The CDR3 length is 13 residues. The DNA of the CDR3 is TGTGCCAGCAGCTTTTGGGACAGGGTCGAAGCTTTCTTT. This gives the protein CASSFWDRVEAFF.

The genes are TRBV9 and TRBJ1-2, with 9 nucleotides matching TRBD1. Germline CDR1 and CDR2: SGDLS and YYNGEE. The CDR3 is 16 residues long. V was clipped by 4 bases and J by 4 bases; unmatched bases: 11. CDR3: CASSPLGGTGTYGYTF. CDR3 sequence (DNA): TGTGCCAGCAGCCCGCTAGGAGGGACAGGGACCTATGGCTACACCTTC.

This clone showed up just once. This sequence joins TRBV18 and TRBJ2-1; tentatively, D is TRBD1 (6 bases). The V and J ends lost 3 bases and 4 bases respectively, with 13 bases between them. The CDR3 runs 15 residues. Germline CDR1 and CDR2: KGHSH and LQKENI. The CDR3 sequence: CASSPLLGQYNEQFF. The CDR3 DNA reads as TGTGCCAGCTCACCCCTTCTAGGACAGTACAATGAGCAGTTCTTC.

The V gene is TRBV6-5, the J gene TRBJ1-2, with 7 nucleotides matching TRBD1. The CDR3 totals 12 residues. Germline-derived CDR1 and CDR2 are MNHEY and SVGAGI. V shed 7 bases, J shed 10 bases, and the junction held 9 bases outside the gene matches. The CDR3: CASIGRDRVYTF. The DNA for the CDR3 is TGTGCCAGCATCGGACGAGACAGGGTCTACACCTTC.

The chain employs TRBV6-6 and TRBJ2-7, with D perhaps TRBD1 (6 bases). CDR3 size: 13 residues. Germline-derived CDR1 and CDR2 are MNHNY and SVGAGI (reference sequence). Trimming cost V 4 bases and J 1 base, with 8 bases left between them. The chain's CDR3 is CASSSTGSYEQYV. In nucleotides, the CDR3 is TGTGCCAGCAGTTCCACAGGGTCCTACGAGCAGTACGTC.

The chain carries TRBV10-1 and TRBJ2-4, with D possibly being TRBD1 (6 bases). Trimming stripped 6 bases from V and 9 bases from J, with 12 bases between. CDR3 length: 12 residues. CDR1 is WNHNN, CDR2 SYGVQD, per germline (reference sequence). CDR3 region: CASRDSLGIQYF. The CDR3 DNA reads as TGCGCCAGCAGGGACAGTTTGGGCATTCAGTACTTC.

This sequence joins TRBV7-9 and TRBJ1-4; perhaps TRBD1 as D (5 bases). The CDR3 is 13 residues long. V was trimmed by 5 bases and J by 7 bases, leaving 11 bases between them. The germline gives CDR1 SEHNR, CDR2 FQNEAQ (reference sequence). Written as DNA, the CDR3 is TGTGCCAGCAGCCCGCGGGGGAGTGAAAAACTGTTTTTT. The encoded protein is CASSPRGSEKLFF.

The chain recombines TRBV28 with TRBJ2-7, with 7 bases lining up with TRBD1. The CDR3 runs 12 residues. Trimming removed 7 bases from V and 7 bases from J; junction bases left unmatched: 7. Germline lookup yields CDR1 MDHEN and CDR2 SYDVKM. CDR3 coding DNA: TGTGCCAGCATGACAGGGCCCTGGGAGCAGTACTTC. This gives the protein CASMTGPWEQYF.

The CDR3 sequence is CAWSADRGYNEQFF. In DNA form, the CDR3 reads TGTGCCTGGAGTGCTGATCGGGGCTACAATGAGCAGTTCTTC. The chain carries TRBV30 and TRBJ2-1; D is perhaps TRBD2 (5 bases). The V and J ends lost 1 base and 3 bases respectively, with 10 bases between them. Germline CDR1 is GTSNPN and CDR2 is SVGIG (reference sequence). This CDR3 region has 14 residues.

The chain employs TRBV14 and TRBJ2-2; maybe TRBD1 (6 bases). The germline V and J ends were trimmed by 6 bases and 3 bases, with 14 bases remaining between them. CDR1 and CDR2 from the germline V gene are SGHDN and FVKESK. CDR3 size: 15 residues. The CDR3 region is CASRRGGPYTGELFF. CDR3 DNA sequence: TGTGCCAGCAGAAGAGGGGGTCCGTACACCGGGGAGCTGTTTTTT.

This chain joins TRBV4-2 and TRBJ2-1, with D tentatively TRBD2 (7 bases). The CDR3 spans 15 residues. Trimming removed 3 bases from V and 2 bases from J, with 11 bases in between. Per the germline V gene, CDR1 is LGHNA and CDR2 is YNFKEQ. CDR3 bases: TGTGCCAGCAGCCACCTAGGGGGGGCCTACAATGAGCAGTTCTTC. Translation gives CASSHLGGAYNEQFF.